The rows below give T cell receptor beta chains drawn from one sample of a study of Ad26.COV2.S vaccination and SARS-CoV-2 variants. Sequencing used immunoSEQ multiplex PCR; TCRdb keeps in-frame clones, though not all of them. The sample consists of roughly 400,000 clones, about nine tenths of them appearing once. The source was peripheral blood, collected in a trial of Ad26.COV2.S vaccine versus placebo. These receptors were collected from a person between 18 and 60 years old who received the Ad26.COV2.S COVID-19 vaccine or a placebo. Each CDR3 is given with its conserved first and last residue. A D gene is named only where the DNA matches it firmly. Size values are once, few and many counts, or a class for expanded clones, and some rows have none.

j_call	clone_size	d_call	v_call	cdr3_nt	cdr3_aa
TRBJ1-6	.	.	TRBV3-1/TRBV3-2	TGTGCCAGCAGCCAAGATATGGGTGTTTCACCCCTCCACTTT	CASSQDMGVSPLHF
TRBJ2-7	.	.	TRBV29-1	TGCAGCGTGGGGACCGGGTACCAGGGGAGAGAGCAGTACTTC	CSVGTGYQGREQYF
TRBJ2-7	.	.	TRBV28	TGTGCCAGCAGTATCTACGAGCAGTACTTC	CASSIYEQYF
TRBJ2-2	.	TRBD1	TRBV18	TGTGCCAGCTCACCGGGGACAGGCAACACCGGGGAGCTGTTTTTT	CASSPGTGNTGELFF
TRBJ2-7	once	.	TRBV7-2	TGTGCCAGCAGCTTATCGGCGGCCCTAAGCCCTTACGAGCAGTACTTC	CASSLSAALSPYEQYF
TRBJ2-5	.	TRBD1	TRBV6-2/TRBV6-3	TGTGCCAGCAGCAGTCCTACAGGGGGCCTGGAGACCCAGTACTTC	CASSSPTGGLETQYF
TRBJ2-2	.	.	TRBV2	TGTGCCAGCAGGTCGCCCGGGAGCCCGAACACCGGGGAGCTGTTTTTT	CASRSPGSPNTGELFF
TRBJ2-3	.	TRBD2	TRBV29-1	TGCAGCGTTGAAGATCGGACTAGCGTCAGCACAGATACGCAGTATTTT	CSVEDRTSVSTDTQYF
TRBJ2-7	.	.	TRBV7-9	TGTGCCAGCAGCGGCCGGGACGGCCCCTACGAGCAGTACTTC	CASSGRDGPYEQYF
TRBJ2-5	.	.	TRBV29-1	TGCAGCGTTGTAGGAAAAGAAGAGACCCAGTACTTC	CSVVGKEETQYF
TRBJ2-1	few	TRBD2	TRBV5-1	TGCGCCAGCAGCCTCGGACTAGCGGGAGTCCAAAATGAGCAGTTCTTC	CASSLGLAGVQNEQFF
TRBJ1-5	.	.	TRBV6-6	TGTGCCAGCAGTTACTCGGGGGTTAGCAATCAGCCCCAGCATTTT	CASSYSGVSNQPQHF
TRBJ2-1	.	TRBD2	TRBV5-4	TGTGCCAGCAGCTCGGGACTAGCGAAATACAATGAGCAGTTCTTC	CASSSGLAKYNEQFF
TRBJ2-1	.	TRBD1	TRBV10-3	TGTGCCATCAGTGAGTCTTTGTCAGGACAGGGTCCGAGGATGAATGAGCAGTTCTTC	CAISESLSGQGPRMNEQFF
TRBJ1-1	.	.	TRBV10-3	TGTGCCATCAAGAAGGACGGGATGAACACTGAAGCTTTCTTT	CAIKKDGMNTEAFF
TRBJ2-1	.	TRBD2	TRBV7-2	TGTGCCAGCAGCTTAGACGGGGGAGGGGATGAGCAGTTCTTC	CASSLDGGGDEQFF
TRBJ2-1	.	.	TRBV4-2	TGTGCCAGCAGCCAAGATGCCTCTGGACTACCTCCCATCAATGAGCAGTTCTTC	CASSQDASGLPPINEQFF
TRBJ2-3	.	TRBD1	TRBV6-2/TRBV6-3	TGTGCCAGCAGTCCCGACAGGGGGCTGAGGAATACGCAGTATTTT	CASSPDRGLRNTQYF
TRBJ1-5	.	TRBD1	TRBV2	TGTGCCAGCACGCTGGGACAGGGCCCAAATCAGCCCCAGCATTTT	CASTLGQGPNQPQHF
TRBJ2-3	.	.	TRBV7-2	TGTGCCAGCAGTTTCTCGCGTCGGGAAGATACGCAGTATTTT	CASSFSRREDTQYF
TRBJ1-5	.	.	TRBV19	TGTGCCAGTATCGCAACAGTTAGCAATCAGCCCCAGCATTTT	CASIATVSNQPQHF
TRBJ2-5	.	TRBD1	TRBV6-1	TGTGCCAGCAGTGAAAACAGGGGGGAGACCCAGTACTTC	CASSENRGETQYF
TRBJ2-5	once	.	TRBV30	TGTGCCTGGAGTGGTCCCGGGCGAGGAGAGACCCAGTACTTC	CAWSGPGRGETQYF
TRBJ1-1	once	.	TRBV27	TGTGCCAGCAGTTTATCCGGCCTGAACACTGAAGCTTTCTTT	CASSLSGLNTEAFF
TRBJ2-7	.	TRBD2	TRBV19	TGTGCCAGTAGTCCAGCTAGCGGGAGTTCCTACGAGCAGTACTTC	CASSPASGSSYEQYF
TRBJ2-2	.	.	TRBV28	TGTGCCAGCATAACAGCCACCGGGGAGCTGTTTTTT	CASITATGELFF
TRBJ2-2	.	.	TRBV6-5	TGTGCCACCGGGAGTTCCGCGAACACCGGGGAGCTGTTTTTT	CATGSSANTGELFF
TRBJ2-7	.	TRBD2	TRBV6-6	TGTGCCAGCAGCTCAGGGACTAAACCAAGGTACTTC	CASSSGTKPRYF
TRBJ1-5	.	.	TRBV7-8	TGTGCCAGCAGCTCTGACCGACAGTATAGCAATCAGCCCCAGCATTTT	CASSSDRQYSNQPQHF
TRBJ2-5	.	.	TRBV2	TGTGCCAGCAGTGACGGCCAGGGAGAAGAGACCCAGTACTTC	CASSDGQGEETQYF
TRBJ2-6	once	.	TRBV7-9	TGTACCTCCACCCCTGGGGCCAACGTCCTGACTTTC	CTSTPGANVLTF
TRBJ1-4	.	TRBD1	TRBV2	TGTGCCAGCAGTGAATGGGCAGGGGGTGAAAAACTGTTTTTT	CASSEWAGGEKLFF
TRBJ1-2	.	.	TRBV5-5	TGTGCCAGCAGCTCGGACAGTAACTATGGCTACACCTTC	CASSSDSNYGYTF
TRBJ2-5	few	.	TRBV10-3	TGTGCCATCAGTGAACGCGGACGAGAAGAGACCCAGTACTTC	CAISERGREETQYF
TRBJ1-1	.	.	TRBV5-1	TGCGCCAGCAGCTTCGGGACACTGAACACTGAAGCTTTCTTT	CASSFGTLNTEAFF
TRBJ1-2	few	.	TRBV19	TGTGCCAGTGTCCCGAGGAGGGAGGGGATTAGCTATGGCTACACCTTC	CASVPRREGISYGYTF
TRBJ2-5	.	.	TRBV6-2/TRBV6-3	TGTGCCAGCAGTTACGAAGCGCCGCAAGAGACCCAGTACTTC	CASSYEAPQETQYF
TRBJ2-3	.	TRBD2	TRBV24-1	TGTGCCACCAGTGACCGACTAGCGGAAAGCACAGATACGCAGTATTTT	CATSDRLAESTDTQYF
TRBJ1-2	.	.	TRBV7-9	TGTGCCAGCAGCCCCCCCCGGACAGACAACTATGGCTACACCTTC	CASSPPRTDNYGYTF
TRBJ2-4	.	.	TRBV28	TGTGCCAGCAGTTTAGGGTCAAACATTCAGTACTTC	CASSLGSNIQYF
TRBJ2-5	.	TRBD1	TRBV11-2	TGTGCCAGCAGCCCGGGACAGGGGACGGAGACCCAGTACTTC	CASSPGQGTETQYF
TRBJ1-3	.	.	TRBV7-8	TGTGCCAGCAGCCCCGGGGGTTCCAGGGTGGTTGGGAGCTCTGGAAACACCATATATTTT	CASSPGGSRVVGSSGNTIYF
TRBJ2-5	.	.	TRBV18	TGTGCCAGCTCACCTCCAGGGAGATGGGGCGAAGAGACCCAGTACTTC	CASSPPGRWGEETQYF
TRBJ2-1	.	.	TRBV4-1	TGCGCCAGCAGCCAAGGGCGGTTTAGTGGGCAGTTCTTC	CASSQGRFSGQFF
TRBJ2-6	once	TRBD2	TRBV9	TGTGCCAGCAGCGTAGCGGCTAGCGGGAGATATGGGGCCAACGTCCTGACTTTC	CASSVAASGRYGANVLTF